The rows below give T cell receptor beta chains drawn from one sample of a study of T cell repertoires in cytomegalovirus infection. TCRdb fed the reads into MiXCR, producing one record per CDR3 protein. The table has about 740,000 distinct CDR3 sequences, roughly 36% seen once. Material: PBMCs. The origin of the receptors is a human donor in good health (CMV status not recorded). Some clones in this sample may be carry-over from other donors' samples. The CDR3 runs from the conserved cysteine through the conserved F or W. The D gene is left open where the match is weak. Not every row has a clone size; where given, it reads once, few, many or a size class.

>TRBV7-8|TRBD2|TRBJ2-2|NA
TGTGCCAGCAGCCGGACTAGCGGCCCATCGAACACCGGGGAGCTGTTTTTT
CASSRTSGPSNTGELFF
>TRBV7-2|NA|TRBJ2-2|many
TGTGCCAGCAGCTTAGCCAGTAACACCGGGGAGCTGTTTTTT
CASSLASNTGELFF
>TRBV7-2|NA|TRBJ1-2|few
TGTGCCAGCAGCTTAGATTTGGGGGGGCGAGGCTACACCTTC
CASSLDLGGRGYTF
>TRBV28|NA|TRBJ2-1|NA
TGTGACAGCAGTTCCCCCAGGCGAACCTACAATGAGCAGTTCTTC
CDSSSPRRTYNEQFF
>TRBV20-1|TRBD1|TRBJ2-7|NA
TGCAGTGCACGACGCTCCTGGGACAGTTCCTACGAGCAGTACTTC
CSARRSWDSSYEQYF
>TRBV20-1|TRBD1|TRBJ2-1|few
TGCAGTGCTAGTCAAGGACAGGGGGCTCTGAATGAGCAGTTCTTC
CSASQGQGALNEQFF
>TRBV2|NA|TRBJ1-1|NA
TGTGCCAGCAGGCCGGCCGGACCCTGGATGAACACTGAAGCTTTCTTT
CASRPAGPWMNTEAFF
>TRBV7-2|TRBD1|TRBJ2-3|few
TGTGCCAGCAGCACGGGACAGGGAGGAGCAGATACGCAGTATTTT
CASSTGQGGADTQYF
>TRBV2|NA|TRBJ2-3|NA
TGTGCCAGCAGCAGGGAAATGACGCAGTATTTT
CASSREMTQYF
>TRBV28|TRBD2|TRBJ2-1|few
TGTGCCAGCAGTAAGCCGGGACTAGGGACCAATGAGCAGTTCTTC
CASSKPGLGTNEQFF
>TRBV19|NA|TRBJ2-4|NA
TGTGCCAGTTCTTCAATCACCCGGGACACTAAGGTGAACATTCAGTACTTC
CASSSITRDTKVNIQYF
>TRBV20-1|NA|TRBJ2-5|NA
TGCAGTGCTAAAGGATGGCGGACCCTCCAAGAGACCCAGTACTTC
CSAKGWRTLQETQYF
>TRBV7-2|TRBD1|TRBJ1-5|NA
TGTGCCAGACGCTTCACCGGGACAGGTAGCAATCAGCCCCAGCATTTT
CARRFTGTGSNQPQHF
>TRBV7-2|NA|TRBJ1-1|many
TGTGCCAGCAGCCCAGTCGGGACGGCGGGGACTGAAGCTTTCTTT
CASSPVGTAGTEAFF
>TRBV7-8|TRBD1|TRBJ2-7|few
TGTGCCAGCAGCGACTTCTTACAGGGGGCCCCGCGCGAGCAGTACTTC
CASSDFLQGAPREQYF
>TRBV20-1|TRBD1|TRBJ2-5|NA
TGCAGTGCTAAGGACAGGGAGGTAGTTAGGACCCAGTACTTC
CSAKDREVVRTQYF
>TRBV7-2|NA|TRBJ2-5|many
TGTGCCAGCAATCCGGGCGGGATAAGAGAGACCCAGTACTTC
CASNPGGIRETQYF
>TRBV6-2/TRBV6-3|NA|TRBJ1-5|NA
TGTGCCAGCAGTTACTCGGATTGGGTAAGCAATCAGCCCCAGCATTTT
CASSYSDWVSNQPQHF
>TRBV6-1|NA|TRBJ1-5|once
TGTGCCAGCAGTGAACCCCCAGTGGTAAGCAATCAGCCCCAGCATTTT
CASSEPPVVSNQPQHF
>TRBV28|NA|TRBJ2-6|NA
TGTGCCAGCAGTCCGCCCCGAGAGACCTTTAGTGGGGCCAACGTCCTGACTTTC
CASSPPRETFSGANVLTF
>TRBV28|NA|TRBJ1-4|NA
TGTGCCAGCACCGGGAGGAAAAAACTGTTTTTT
CASTGRKKLFF
>TRBV5-1|NA|TRBJ1-2|once
TGCGCCAGCAGCCCGGGACAACTATGGGACTACACCTTC
CASSPGQLWDYTF
>TRBV29-1|NA|TRBJ1-1|NA
TGCAGCGTTGCTGGGCAGGGAAGAACTGAAGCTTTCTTT
CSVAGQGRTEAFF
>TRBV7-7|NA|TRBJ2-5|many
TGTGCTAGCAGCTTAGGGGCAAAAGAGACCCAGTACTTC
CASSLGAKETQYF
>TRBV28|NA|TRBJ1-3|NA
TGTGCCAGCAGTCTTAGAAGGGCCGTGGGTGGAAACACCATATATTTT
CASSLRRAVGGNTIYF
>TRBV28|NA|TRBJ2-1|NA
TGTGCCAGCCCTCCTCAGGGAGTCAGCTCCTACAATGAGCAGTTCTTC
CASPPQGVSSYNEQFF
>TRBV12-3/TRBV12-4|NA|TRBJ1-1|few
TGTGCCAGCAGCCGGGGACTTGGGGCTTTCTTT
CASSRGLGAFF
>TRBV11-2|NA|TRBJ1-1|NA
TGTGCCAGCAGCTGGGGACTGAATGGAGCTTTCTTT
CASSWGLNGAFF
>TRBV12-3/TRBV12-4|NA|TRBJ2-7|few
TGTGCCAGCACCCGTGCGGGACGGACCTACGAGCAGTACTTC
CASTRAGRTYEQYF
>TRBV5-4|NA|TRBJ2-7|NA
TGTGCCAGCAGCGCGGACCCGGGACTTCGATTCTTC
CASSADPGLRFF
>TRBV28|NA|TRBJ2-1|few
TGTGCCAGCAGTCGGGTTGGGGGCAATGAGCAGTTCTTC
CASSRVGGNEQFF
>TRBV7-2|NA|TRBJ2-3|few
TGTGCCAGCAGCCCTCTCAGAGCTACGAATACGCAGTATTTT
CASSPLRATNTQYF
>TRBV27|NA|TRBJ1-2|many
TGTGCCAGCAGTTCTCAGGGTCCTAACTATGGCTACACCTTC
CASSSQGPNYGYTF
>TRBV5-6|NA|TRBJ1-4|NA
TGTGCCAGCAGCTTGTCCCCGCAGACTAATGAAAAACTGTTTTTT
CASSLSPQTNEKLFF
>TRBV19|NA|TRBJ1-2|NA
TGTGCCAGTAGTCCTCGATTAAACTATGGCTACACCTTC
CASSPRLNYGYTF
>TRBV28|NA|TRBJ2-5|NA
TGTGCCAGCAGTGGGGTGGCACTACAAGAGACCCAGTACTTC
CASSGVALQETQYF
>TRBV4-2|NA|TRBJ2-5|few
TGTGCCAGCAGCCAAGGACGGCTCCAAGAGACCCAGTACTTC
CASSQGRLQETQYF
>TRBV27|NA|TRBJ2-7|NA
TGTGCCAGCAGTCCCCACACGTCCTACGAGCAGTACTTC
CASSPHTSYEQYF
>TRBV24-1|NA|TRBJ2-3|few
TGTGCCACCAGTGATTTCCGTAGCCTCACAGATACGCAGTATTTT
CATSDFRSLTDTQYF
>TRBV4-1|TRBD1|TRBJ1-2|NA
TGCGCCAGCAGCCCCGCGGCAGGGGGCGCCCGGGGCTCCACATTC
CASSPAAGGARGSTF
>TRBV12-3/TRBV12-4|TRBD1|TRBJ1-4|NA
TGTGCCAGCACCAAAACAGGGGGCGTCGGTGAAAAACTGTTTTTT
CASTKTGGVGEKLFF
>TRBV5-1|NA|TRBJ2-3|NA
TGCGCCATCAGCTTGGCTCCGGGGGTCACAGATCCGCAGTATTTT
CAISLAPGVTDPQYF
>TRBV12-3/TRBV12-4|NA|TRBJ1-5|NA
TGTGCCAGCAGTTTACAGGGGTTCAATCAGCCCCAGCATTTT
CASSLQGFNQPQHF